Below are 18 T cell receptor beta chains sequenced from a single sample in a study of CD8 T cells in ankylosing spondylitis. Whole-study findings and limits: Characteristic, it appeared, of ankylosing spondylitis blood was a TCR beta motif of roughly 8 highly homologous variants.

TCRdb reanalysed the 5' RACE reads using MiXCR and keeps one entry per CDR3 protein. The data contain some 450,000 distinct CDR3 sequences, 17% of them singletons. For these TCRs, the target antigens are not known. Sequencing input: blood, either unsorted or a sorted T cell fraction (not recorded which). These receptors all come from a male donor with ankylosing spondylitis.

The V call is TRBV6-5, the J call TRBJ2-7; D ambiguous. CDR3 size: 15 residues. The germline V gene encodes CDR1 MNHEY and CDR2 SVGAGI. The V end was cut by 4 bases, the J end by 1 base, with 14 bases between. Written as DNA, the CDR3 is TGTGCCAGCAGTTCCCAACGGCCGGGTTCCTACGAGCAGTACTTC. It translates to CASSSQRPGSYEQYF.

The chain employs TRBV11-2 and TRBJ2-7, with TRBD2 matching over 7 bases. The junction had 10 bases not matched to a gene; V was cut back by 7 bases and J by 4 bases. The CDR3 contains 14 residues. Germline V lookup: CDR1 SGHAT, CDR2 FQNNGV. CDR3 coding DNA: TGTGCCAGCACCCTTGCGGCGGGAGTGTACGAGCAGTACTTC. Encoded protein: CASTLAAGVYEQYF.

The rearrangement links TRBV7-9 to TRBJ1-1, with D hard to call. Per the germline V gene, CDR1 is SEHNR and CDR2 is FQNEAQ (reference sequence). V lost 5 bases and J lost 3, with 13 bases in between. CDR3 length equals 14 residues. The CDR3 bases are TGTGCCAGCAGCCCAAGTTTGTGGGACACTGAAGCTTTCTTT. It translates to CASSPSLWDTEAFF.

This clonotype has a handful of counts. This sequence joins TRBV6-2 or TRBV6-3 and TRBJ1-5, with D possibly being TRBD1 (5 bases). Germline V lookup: CDR1 MNHEY, CDR2 SVGEGT. The CDR3 totals 16 residues. V lost 7 bases to trimming and J lost 3 bases, with 19 bases between them. CDR3 loop: CASTTGWGGNNQPQHF. The CDR3 DNA is TGTGCCAGCACCACTGGTTGGGGGGGTAACAATCAGCCCCAGCATTTT.

V is TRBV24-1 and J is TRBJ2-3; 13 bases line up with TRBD2. V gave up 1 base and J gave up 6 bases; unmatched junction bases: 3. CDR1 KGHDR and CDR2 SFDVKD come from the germline V gene. This CDR3 has 16 residues. CDR3 sequence: CATSDFRTSGSDTQYF. The CDR3 DNA reads as TGTGCCACCAGTGATTTTAGGACTAGCGGGAGCGATACGCAGTATTTT.

This chain connects TRBV20-1 to TRBJ2-5; 8 bases map to TRBD2. The CDR3 consists of 14 residues. J lost 4 bases, V lost 3 bases, and 7 bases had no gene match. CDR1 and CDR2 from the germline V gene are DFQATT and SNEGSKA (reference sequence). CDR3 sequence: CSASREGLGETQYF. The DNA for the CDR3 is TGCAGTGCTAGCCGGGAGGGTCTGGGAGAGACCCAGTACTTC.

This clonotype was detected many times. The rearrangement links TRBV7-3 to TRBJ1-1, with a tentative D call TRBD1 (6 bases). V lost 5 bases to trimming and J lost 3 bases, with 10 bases between them. The CDR3 is 13 amino acids. The germline V gene has CDR1 SGHTA and CDR2 FQGTGA. CDR3 nucleotides: TGTGCCAGCAGCCAGACAGGCTACACTGAAGCTTTCTTT. Amino acid sequence: CASSQTGYTEAFF.

This clonotype was counted only a few times. The chain couples TRBV6-2 or TRBV6-3 to TRBJ2-3; 8 nucleotides align to TRBD2. This CDR3 has 16 residues. V gave up 2 bases and J gave up 2 bases; unmatched junction bases: 6. The V gene's germline CDR1 is MNHEY and CDR2 SVGEGT. The CDR3 region is CASSYDSGGPTDTQYF. In nucleotides, the CDR3 is TGTGCCAGCAGTTACGACTCGGGAGGGCCCACAGATACGCAGTATTTT.

This chain links TRBV15 with TRBJ1-6; no definite D call. The V end was cut by 0 bases, the J end by 7 bases, with 13 bases between. This CDR3 contains 16 residues. Germline V gives CDR1 LNHNV, CDR2 YYDKDF (reference sequence). The CDR3 DNA reads TGTGCCACCAGCAGAGATTTTGCAGAATTCAATTCACCCCTCCACTTT. Translation: CATSRDFAEFNSPLHF.

This clonotype was seen a few times. The rearrangement uses TRBV7-2 and TRBJ2-5; 13 bases align to TRBD2. The V segment lost 2 bases and the J segment 5 bases; nucleotides outside the gene matches: 2. The CDR3 sequence is 15 residues long. Germline CDR1 and CDR2: SGHTA and FQGNSA. The CDR3 DNA sequence: TGTGCCAGCAGCTTACCGACTAGCGGGAGGGAGACCCAGTACTTC. This encodes CASSLPTSGRETQYF.

This clonotype was counted only a few times. The chain uses TRBV27 and TRBJ1-5, with 8 bases that match TRBD1. This CDR3 spans 13 amino acids. Germline V gene lookup returns CDR1 MNHEY and CDR2 SMNVEV (reference sequence). V lost 6 bases, J lost 5 bases, and 3 bases stayed unmatched. The CDR3 sequence is CASRDRDYQPQHF. In DNA, the CDR3 is TGTGCCAGCAGGGACAGGGACTATCAGCCCCAGCATTTT.

This clonotype appeared many times. The V and J genes are TRBV20-1 and TRBJ2-2, with TRBD1 identical over 7 bases. Unmatched junction bases numbered 6, after V lost 4 bases and J lost 4 bases. Germline CDR1 reads DFQATT; CDR2 reads SNEGSKA (reference sequence). The CDR3 sequence is 14 residues long. CDR3 DNA sequence: TGCAGTGCTAAACCGGGACAGACCACCGGGGAGCTGTTTTTT. Its translation: CSAKPGQTTGELFF.

This clonotype was seen a handful of times. The V gene is TRBV11-3, the J gene TRBJ1-1, with TRBD1 identical over 9 bases. Germline V gene sequence: CDR1 SGHNT, CDR2 YENEEA. The J segment lost 6 bases and the V segment lost 5 bases, leaving 10 bases of the junction unmatched. CDR3 size: 15 residues. CDR3 DNA sequence: TGTGCCAGCAGCCCAGGAGGGACAGGGAGATCTGAAGCTTTCTTT. Protein: CASSPGGTGRSEAFF.

This clonotype appeared many times. The chain carries TRBV9 and TRBJ2-1; D remains unclear. CDR3 length: 13 residues. Per germline, CDR1 SGDLS and CDR2 YYNGEE. Trimming took 3 bases from V and 10 from J, leaving 14 bases between them. CDR3 coding DNA: TGTGCCAGCAGCGCACTCCTGGGCGACGAGCAGTTCTTC. Its protein product is CASSALLGDEQFF.

This clonotype was seen a few times. The rearrangement links TRBV6-5 to TRBJ1-2, with no clear D. Trimming took 0 bases from V and 5 from J, leaving 10 bases between them. Germline assignment: CDR1 MNHEY and CDR2 SVGAGI. CDR3 size: 14 residues. CDR3 nucleotide sequence: TGTGCCAGCAGTTACTCGGTCCAGACTTATGGCTACACCTTC. Protein: CASSYSVQTYGYTF.

This clonotype was counted a few times. This may stem from a read error, because a much larger clone lies one nucleotide away. The CDR3 reads CASSLSDSSYEQYF. The CDR3 DNA is TGTGCCAGCAGCTTAAGTGACAGCTCCTACGAGCAGTACTTC. V usage is TRBV7-9 and J usage is TRBJ2-7; a possible D gene is TRBD1 (5 bases). V shed 2 bases and J shed 0 bases, with 8 bases lying between them. Germline V gene data show CDR1 as SEHNR and CDR2 as FQNEAQ (reference sequence). The CDR3 has 14 residues.

This clonotype was recorded many times. V gene TRBV3-1 combines with J gene TRBJ2-7; TRBD2 agrees at 7 bases. V shed 7 bases, J shed 0 bases, and the junction held 3 bases outside the gene matches. Germline CDR1 reads LGHDT; CDR2 reads YNNKEL (reference sequence). The CDR3 contains 13 residues. The CDR3 spells CASMGGASYEQYF. The CDR3 region has the DNA TGTGCCAGCATGGGAGGGGCCTCCTACGAGCAGTACTTC.

This chain uses TRBV7-9 with TRBJ2-2, with no clear D. V was trimmed by 7 bases and J by 5 bases, leaving 14 bases between them. CDR1 and CDR2 (germline): SEHNR, FQNEAQ (reference sequence). There are 14 residues in the CDR3. CDR3 loop: CASTPPGVTGELFF. The CDR3 nucleotides read TGTGCCAGCACCCCACCTGGGGTGACCGGGGAGCTGTTTTTT.